These 3 T cell receptor beta chains were all obtained from the same sample, sequenced in a study of blood T cell repertoires in COVID-19. The method was immunoSEQ multiplex PCR; TCRdb's version includes in-frame clones alone and lacks a portion of them. The sample lists about 60,000 clones; approximately 80% were seen once. Sequenced: peripheral blood. These receptors all come from a man between 50 and 59 years old with COVID-19, enrolled during active disease.

The chain links TRBV6-6 to TRBJ1-5, with TRBD1 identical over 7 bases. CDR1 and CDR2 (germline): MNHNY, SVGAGI (reference sequence). The CDR3 is made up of 14 amino acids. V lost 4 bases and J lost 5; bases outside the gene matches: 5. CDR3 region: CASSWDSKYQPQHF. CDR3 coding DNA: TGTGCCAGCAGTTGGGACAGCAAGTATCAGCCCCAGCATTTT.

The V call is TRBV2, the J call TRBJ2-2; D is possibly TRBD1 (5 bases). CDR1 and CDR2 (germline): SNHLY, FYNNEI. There are 13 residues in the CDR3. With 3 bases removed from V and 4 bases from J, the gap between germline ends came to 6 bases. In nucleotides, the CDR3 is TGTGCCAGCAGTGAGACAGTCACCGGGGAGCTGTTTTTT. Its translation is CASSETVTGELFF.

This rearrangement joins TRBV3-1 (or the pseudogene TRBV3-2) to TRBJ2-7, with 7 bases identical to TRBD1. There are 15 residues in the CDR3. J was trimmed by 5 bases and V by 1 base; bases with no gene match: 8. The germline gives CDR1 LGHDT, CDR2 YNNKEL (reference sequence). The CDR3 protein is CASSQARTGADEQYF. The CDR3 nucleotides are TGTGCCAGCAGCCAAGCTAGGACAGGCGCGGACGAGCAGTACTTC.